Each of the 19 T cell receptor beta chains below was sequenced from the same sample in a study of cytomegalovirus exposure and HLA in healthy donors. PCR used 60 Vbeta primers and 13 Jbeta primers. Clones were read by immunoSEQ multiplex PCR, and TCRdb kept only the in-frame ones, dropping some. The sample yields about 160,000 clones, around 60% seen once. Sequenced material: PBMCs. Source of these receptors: a woman in her fifties or sixties in good health and CMV-seropositive.

The chain is built from TRBV4-3 and TRBJ2-1; D might be TRBD2 (5 bases). This CDR3 comprises 17 residues. Trimming pared 0 bases from V and 2 bases from J, leaving 14 bases between. Germline CDR1 LGHNA, CDR2 YSLEER. CDR3 protein: CASSQEIPDSPYNEQFF. CDR3 DNA sequence: TGCGCCAGCAGCCAAGAGATTCCGGACTCCCCCTACAATGAGCAGTTCTTC.

This sequence joins TRBV11-2 and TRBJ2-4; D perhaps matches TRBD2 (7 bases). This CDR3 comprises 16 residues. Germline lookup yields CDR1 SGHAT and CDR2 FQNNGV. Trimming cost V 1 base and J 5 bases, with 15 bases left between them. In DNA, the CDR3 is TGTGCCAGCAGCTTAGTGGAGGGGGGGCGCGAAAACATTCAGTACTTC. This encodes CASSLVEGGRENIQYF.

The CDR3 sequence: CASSLARLYTEAFF. The CDR3 nucleotides read TGTGCCAGCAGCTTAGCCCGTCTTTACACTGAAGCTTTCTTT. V is TRBV7-9 and J is TRBJ1-1, with unresolved D. The V gene lost 0 bases and the J gene lost 3 bases, with 8 bases spanning the gap. The CDR3 consists of 14 residues. CDR1 SEHNR and CDR2 FQNEAQ come from the germline V gene (reference sequence). The full variable domain, with the rest looked up from reference TRBV7-9 and TRBJ1-1, is DTGVSQNPRHKITKRGQNVTFRCDPISEHNRLYWYRQTLGQGPEFLTYFQNEAQLEKSRLLSDRFSAERPKGSFSTLEIQRTEQGDSAMYLCASSLARLYTEAFFGQGTRLTVV.

This clone has more than one count but fewer than ten. J is TRBJ1-3 and V is TRBV5-1, with D perhaps TRBD1 (5 bases). The germline gives CDR1 SGHRS, CDR2 YFSETQ. With 0 bases removed from V and 0 bases from J, the gap between germline ends came to 10 bases. The CDR3 spans 16 residues. The CDR3 coding sequence is TGCGCCAGCAGCTTGGATGGGGACTTCTCTGGAAACACCATATATTTT. It specifies CASSLDGDFSGNTIYF.

This clone appeared a few times. The chain uses TRBV28 and TRBJ1-2; tentatively, D is TRBD1 (5 bases). The CDR3 consists of 15 residues. In germline, CDR1 is MDHEN, CDR2 SYDVKM. Trimming removed 2 bases from V and 8 bases from J, with 18 bases in between. CDR3 nucleotide sequence: TGTGCCAGCAGTTTACGGGGCCCCGAGGAGGGGGGCTACACCTTC. It encodes CASSLRGPEEGGYTF.

J is TRBJ1-1 and V is TRBV29-1; tentatively, D is TRBD1 (6 bases). Germline CDR1 SQVTM, CDR2 ANQGSEA. Trimming stripped 5 bases from V and 6 bases from J, with 13 bases between. The CDR3 is 12 amino acids. The CDR3, as DNA: TGCAGCGTTCGGAGGGGGGGCGCTGAAGCTTTCTTT. Its protein product is CSVRRGGAEAFF.

The chain couples TRBV4-2 to TRBJ2-4; 13 bases align to TRBD2. Trimming took 4 bases from V and 7 from J; bases not matched to a gene: 7. The V gene's germline CDR1 is LGHNA and CDR2 YNFKEQ. CDR3 length: 16 residues. CDR3 DNA sequence: TGTGCCAGCAGCCCAACTAGCGGGAGGGATGCGAACATTCAGTACTTC. Its translation is CASSPTSGRDANIQYF.

The gene calls are TRBV5-8 and TRBJ1-5; tentative D call: TRBD1 (6 bases). V gave up 3 bases and J gave up 2 bases, with 15 bases separating them. The length of the CDR3 is 16 residues. Germline V gene data show CDR1 as SGHTS and CDR2 as YDEGEE. CDR3 loop: CASSSGTLNGNQPQHF. DNA of the CDR3: TGTGCCAGCAGCTCCGGGACATTAAACGGCAATCAGCCCCAGCATTTT.

This chain uses TRBV19 with TRBJ1-5; tentative D call: TRBD1 (5 bases). The germline V gene has CDR1 LNHDA and CDR2 SQIVND (reference sequence). The germline V and J ends were trimmed by 6 bases and 3 bases, with 15 bases remaining between them. The CDR3 runs 15 residues. CDR3 sequence reads: CASRIGQGPNQPQHF. The CDR3 bases are TGTGCCAGTAGAATCGGTCAGGGTCCCAATCAGCCCCAGCATTTT.

This clone was seen more than once but under ten times. One end of the junction fails to match germline, which may point to a read error. This chain's CDR3 is CASSPGQQESQYF. The CDR3 nucleotides are TGTGCCAGCAGCCCGGGACAACAAGAGAGCCAGTACTTC. The chain has TRBV7-9 and TRBJ2-5, with D perhaps TRBD1 (6 bases). Germline-derived CDR1 and CDR2 are SEHNR and FQNEAQ (reference sequence). The length of the CDR3 is 13 residues.

J is TRBJ2-1 and V is TRBV4-1; D possibly corresponds to TRBD2 (6 bases). The V and J ends lost 4 bases and 9 bases respectively, with 22 bases between them. This CDR3 is built from 16 residues. CDR1 MGHRA and CDR2 YSYEKL come from the germline V gene. CDR3 nucleotides: TGCGCCAGCAGCCGTATTAGCGGACCAGGGCGGGGTGAGCAGTTCTTC. This encodes CASSRISGPGRGEQFF.

The rearrangement uses TRBV5-4 and TRBJ2-1; weak D call: TRBD2 (7 bases). From germline, CDR1 is SGHNT and CDR2 YYREEE (reference sequence). Trimming took 5 bases from V and 2 from J, leaving 14 bases between them. The CDR3 spans 15 residues. The CDR3 spells CASREGGSTYNEQFF. The CDR3 DNA reads as TGTGCCAGCAGGGAGGGGGGGTCGACCTACAATGAGCAGTTCTTC.

The chain has TRBV6-6 and TRBJ2-5; D is perhaps TRBD2 (5 bases). V shed 4 bases and J shed 3 bases, with 6 bases lying between them. CDR3 length: 12 residues. The germline CDR1 and CDR2 sequences are MNHNY and SVGAGI (reference sequence). CDR3 coding DNA: TGTGCCAGCAGTTTCGGGGAAGAGACCCAGTACTTC. Protein: CASSFGEETQYF.

This clone has more than one count but fewer than ten. This chain joins TRBV27 and TRBJ2-1, with 9 bases lining up with TRBD1. The ends lost 5 bases at V and 6 bases at J; junction bases unmatched: 8. The CDR3 totals 15 residues. The germline CDR1 and CDR2 sequences are MNHEY and SMNVEV (reference sequence). The CDR3: CASSQPGTGSNEQFF. CDR3 DNA sequence: TGTGCCAGCAGTCAACCCGGGACAGGGAGCAATGAGCAGTTCTTC.

This chain connects TRBV7-2 to TRBJ2-7; TRBD2 is a possible D gene (7 bases). The germline V gene encodes CDR1 SGHTA and CDR2 FQGNSA. The CDR3 loop spans 18 amino acids. The germline V and J ends were trimmed by 5 bases and 7 bases, with 30 bases remaining between them. Written as DNA, the CDR3 is TGTGCCAGCAGCGCGATATGGGGGGGGTCAGGGGCGATGGTTGAGCAGTACTTC. Translated, it gives CASSAIWGGSGAMVEQYF.

V and J are TRBV11-2 and TRBJ1-1, with TRBD1 identical over 7 bases. The V and J ends lost 3 bases and 0 bases, in that order; junction bases with no gene match: 7. This CDR3 spans 16 amino acids. CDR1 is SGHAT, CDR2 FQNNGV, per germline. The CDR3 DNA is TGTGCCAGCAGCTTTCAGACAGGGTCTATGAACACTGAAGCTTTCTTT. It yields the protein CASSFQTGSMNTEAFF.

The V gene is TRBV5-1, the J gene TRBJ1-2; D gene uncertain. The CDR3 is 13 residues long. Germline CDR1 is SGHRS and CDR2 is YFSETQ. Between the trimmed V and J ends, which lost 2 bases and 2 bases, there was a span of 7 bases. The CDR3 sequence is CASSLAPNYGYTF. CDR3 bases: TGCGCCAGCAGCTTAGCCCCAAACTATGGCTACACCTTC.

The chain carries TRBV7-9 and TRBJ2-3; the match to TRBD1 covers 7 bases. Germline V gene sequence: CDR1 SEHNR, CDR2 FQNEAQ (reference sequence). The V and J ends lost 2 bases and 11 bases, in that order; junction bases with no gene match: 4. This CDR3 has 12 amino acids. The CDR3, as DNA: TGTGCCAGCAGCTTAATGCAGGGGGAGCAGTATTTT. As protein: CASSLMQGEQYF.

The chain uses TRBV19 and TRBJ2-5; a possible D gene is TRBD1 (6 bases). The CDR3 contains 17 residues. Germline-derived CDR1 and CDR2 are LNHDA and SQIVND (reference sequence). V was cut by 0 bases and J by 3 bases, with 17 bases left in between. CDR3 residues: CASSIESQGLGKETQYF. CDR3 nucleotide sequence: TGTGCCAGTAGTATAGAATCGCAGGGGTTGGGGAAAGAGACCCAGTACTTC.